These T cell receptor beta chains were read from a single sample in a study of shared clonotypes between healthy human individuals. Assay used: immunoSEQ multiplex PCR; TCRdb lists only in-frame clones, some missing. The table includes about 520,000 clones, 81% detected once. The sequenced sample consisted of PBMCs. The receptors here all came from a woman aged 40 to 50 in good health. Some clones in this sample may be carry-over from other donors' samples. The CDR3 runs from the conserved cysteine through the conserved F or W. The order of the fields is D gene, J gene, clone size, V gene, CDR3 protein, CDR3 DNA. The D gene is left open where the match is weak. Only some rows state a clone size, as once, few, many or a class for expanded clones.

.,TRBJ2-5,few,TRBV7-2,CASSLGRQQETQYF,TGTGCCAGCAGCTTAGGCCGACAGCAAGAGACCCAGTACTTC
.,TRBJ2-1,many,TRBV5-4,CASSLPQSNNEQFF,TGTGCCAGCAGCTTGCCGCAGTCCAACAATGAGCAGTTCTTC
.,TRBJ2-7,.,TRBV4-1,CASSHLSDEQYF,TGCGCCAGCAGCCACCTTAGCGACGAGCAGTACTTC
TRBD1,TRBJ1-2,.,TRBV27,CASSFGTGGFGYTF,TGTGCCAGCAGTTTTGGGACAGGGGGCTTTGGCTACACCTTC
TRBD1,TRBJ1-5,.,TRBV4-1,CASSPGGARMRNQPQHF,TGCGCCAGCAGCCCAGGGGGGGCGAGGATGCGGAATCAGCCCCAGCATTTT
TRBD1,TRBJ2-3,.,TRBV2,CASQGQVSADTQYF,TGTGCCAGTCAGGGACAGGTCAGCGCAGATACGCAGTATTTT
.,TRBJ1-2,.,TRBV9,CASTPGSGAPNYGYTF,TGTGCCAGCACCCCGGGGTCCGGGGCGCCAAACTATGGCTACACCTTC
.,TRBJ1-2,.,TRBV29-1,CSVGTENYGYTF,TGCAGCGTTGGGACAGAGAACTATGGCTACACCTTC
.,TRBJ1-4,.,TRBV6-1,CASRQGNEKLFF,TGTGCCAGCAGGCAGGGGAATGAAAAACTGTTTTTT
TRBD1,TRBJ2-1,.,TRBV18,CASSRDSPPSWEQFF,TGTGCCAGCTCACGGGACAGTCCCCCCTCATGGGAGCAGTTCTTC
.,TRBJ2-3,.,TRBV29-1,CSVEGQILATQYF,TGCAGCGTTGAAGGCCAGATCCTCGCTACGCAGTATTTT
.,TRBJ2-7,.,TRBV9,CASSAGVPGVAYEQYF,TGTGCCAGCAGCGCAGGCGTTCCGGGAGTTGCCTACGAGCAGTACTTC
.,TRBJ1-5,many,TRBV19,CASSMGFGNQPQHF,TGTGCCAGTAGTATGGGGTTTGGGAATCAGCCCCAGCATTTT
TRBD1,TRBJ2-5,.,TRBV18,CASSPMDRGRETQYF,TGTGCCAGCTCACCGATGGACAGGGGCAGGGAGACCCAGTACTTC
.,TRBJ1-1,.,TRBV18,CASSPQGRDPTEAFF,TGTGCCAGCTCACCCCAGGGGAGGGACCCCACTGAAGCTTTCTTT
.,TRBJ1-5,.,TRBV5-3,CARSLGSGNQPQHF,TGTGCCAGAAGCTTGGGGTCAGGGAATCAGCCCCAGCATTTT
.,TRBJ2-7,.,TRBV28,CASRTGDLPYEQYF,TGTGCCAGCAGGACAGGAGACTTACCCTACGAGCAGTACTTC
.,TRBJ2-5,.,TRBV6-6,CASSWGSQETQYF,TGTGCCAGCAGTTGGGGGAGCCAAGAGACCCAGTACTTC
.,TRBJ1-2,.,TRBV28,CASNKRDSYGYTF,TGTGCCAGCAACAAACGTGACTCCTATGGCTACACCTTC
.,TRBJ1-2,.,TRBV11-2,CASSPQISYGYGYTF,TGTGCCAGCAGCCCTCAAATCAGTTATGGGTATGGCTACACCTTC
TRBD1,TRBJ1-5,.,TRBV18,CASSPSTGTGPGQPQHF,TGTGCCAGCTCACCATCGACCGGGACAGGACCTGGTCAGCCCCAGCATTTT
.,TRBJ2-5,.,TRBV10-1,CASSEAVRGPQETQYF,TGCGCCAGCAGTGAGGCAGTCCGAGGGCCGCAAGAGACCCAGTACTTC
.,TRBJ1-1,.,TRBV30,CAWSPGTRGSEAFF,TGTGCCTGGAGTCCCGGGACAAGAGGGAGTGAAGCTTTCTTT
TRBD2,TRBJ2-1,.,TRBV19,CASSTPGLADEQFF,TGTGCCAGTAGTACACCGGGACTAGCGGATGAGCAGTTCTTC
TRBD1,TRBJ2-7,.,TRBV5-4,CASSRSGTGSYEQYF,TGTGCCAGCAGCCGTTCCGGGACAGGGTCCTACGAGCAGTACTTC
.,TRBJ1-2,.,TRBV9,CASSAAGANYGYTF,TGTGCCAGCAGCGCCGCGGGAGCTAACTATGGCTACACCTTC
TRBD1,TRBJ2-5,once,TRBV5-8,CASSLGTGGPQETQYF,TGTGCCAGCAGCTTGGGGACAGGGGGGCCCCAAGAGACCCAGTACTTC
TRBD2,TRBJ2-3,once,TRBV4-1,CASSRGLAGVSDTQYF,TGCGCCAGCAGCCGGGGACTAGCGGGAGTATCAGATACGCAGTATTTT
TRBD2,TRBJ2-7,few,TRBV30,CAWSVLGLAESVLTYEQYF,TGTGCCTGGAGTGTACTCGGACTAGCGGAATCTGTTCTGACCTACGAGCAGTACTTC
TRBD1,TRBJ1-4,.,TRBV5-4,CASSLWVTGRSASEKLFF,TGTGCCAGCAGCTTGTGGGTGACAGGGCGCAGCGCTAGTGAAAAACTGTTTTTT
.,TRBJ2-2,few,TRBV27,CASSLFRGGATGELFF,TGTGCCAGCAGTTTATTTCGCGGTGGGGCCACCGGGGAGCTGTTTTTT
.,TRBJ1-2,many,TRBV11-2,CASSPNSVRYYGYTF,TGTGCCAGCAGCCCAAACAGCGTTCGGTACTATGGCTACACCTTC
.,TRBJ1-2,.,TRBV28,CATYGRDNYGYTF,TGTGCCACGTACGGAAGAGATAACTATGGCTACACCTTC
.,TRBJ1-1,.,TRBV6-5,CASSYLRNTEAFF,TGTGCCAGCAGTTACCTGCGTAACACTGAAGCTTTCTTT
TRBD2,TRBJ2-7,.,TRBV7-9,CASSLARGLAAYEQYF,TGTGCCAGCAGCTTAGCACGGGGACTAGCTGCCTACGAGCAGTACTTC
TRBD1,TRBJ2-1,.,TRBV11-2,CASSPVAGQGAYEQFF,TGTGCCAGCAGCCCGGTAGCCGGACAGGGGGCCTATGAGCAGTTCTTC
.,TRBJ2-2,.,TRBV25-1,CASSDFGAPNTGELFF,TGTGCCAGCAGTGACTTTGGGGCACCAAACACCGGGGAGCTGTTTTTT
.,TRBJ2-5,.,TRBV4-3,CASSQEASVQTQYF,TGCGCCAGCAGCCAAGAAGCCAGCGTTCAGACCCAGTACTTC
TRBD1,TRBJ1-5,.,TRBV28,CASSPPGGQGAQPQHF,TGTGCCAGCAGCCCTCCCGGCGGGCAGGGGGCTCAGCCCCAGCATTTT
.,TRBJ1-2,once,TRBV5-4,CASSLEWGARGYTF,TGTGCCAGCAGCTTGGAATGGGGGGCGCGTGGCTACACCTTC
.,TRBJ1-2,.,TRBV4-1,CASSQDGQNYGYTF,TGCGCCAGCAGCCAAGATGGCCAGAACTATGGCTACACCTTC
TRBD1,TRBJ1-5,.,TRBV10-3,CAISERGHQPQHF,TGTGCCATCAGTGAGAGGGGGCATCAGCCACAGCATTTT
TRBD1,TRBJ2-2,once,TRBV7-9,CASSLKGQGTGELFF,TGTGCCAGCAGCTTAAAGGGACAGGGTACCGGGGAGCTGTTTTTT
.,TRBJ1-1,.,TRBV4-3,CASSQGINTGQNTEAFF,TGCGCCAGCAGCCAAGGGATCAATACGGGACAAAACACTGAAGCTTTCTTT
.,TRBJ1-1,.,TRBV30,CASLKAGNTEAFF,TGTGCCTCGCTAAAGGCGGGCAACACTGAAGCTTTCTTT
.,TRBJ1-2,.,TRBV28,CASSLGRAREGYTF,TGTGCCAGCAGTTTAGGTCGGGCCAGGGAAGGCTACACCTTC
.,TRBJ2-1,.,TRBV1,CTSTPTSGTYNEQFF,TGCACCAGCACCCCCACTAGCGGGACTTACAATGAGCAGTTCTTC
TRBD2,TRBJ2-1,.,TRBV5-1,CASSYTSGTRGEQFF,TGCGCCAGCAGCTATACTAGCGGGACCCGAGGGGAGCAGTTCTTC
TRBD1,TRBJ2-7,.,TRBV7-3,CASSSRDRDAYEQYF,TGTGCCAGCAGCTCGCGAGACAGGGATGCCTACGAGCAGTACTTC
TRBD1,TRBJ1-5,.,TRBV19,CASTPGQGGHQPQHF,TGTGCCAGTACCCCCGGACAGGGGGGCCATCAGCCCCAGCATTTT